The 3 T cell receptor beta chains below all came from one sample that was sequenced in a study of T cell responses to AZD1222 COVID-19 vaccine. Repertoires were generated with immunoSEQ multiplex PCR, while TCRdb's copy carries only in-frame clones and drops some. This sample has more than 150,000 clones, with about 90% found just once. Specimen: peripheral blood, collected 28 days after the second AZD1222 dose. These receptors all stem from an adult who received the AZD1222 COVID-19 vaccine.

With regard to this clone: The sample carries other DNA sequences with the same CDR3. DNA of the CDR3: TGTGCCAGCAGCCCCTCCTACGAGCAGTACTTC. It specifies CASSPSYEQYF. The chain employs TRBV7-2 and TRBJ2-7; D ambiguous. V was shortened by 5 bases and J by 0 bases, with 2 bases between the two germline ends. CDR1 is SGHTA and CDR2 is FQGNSA in the germline V gene. The CDR3 loop spans 11 amino acids.

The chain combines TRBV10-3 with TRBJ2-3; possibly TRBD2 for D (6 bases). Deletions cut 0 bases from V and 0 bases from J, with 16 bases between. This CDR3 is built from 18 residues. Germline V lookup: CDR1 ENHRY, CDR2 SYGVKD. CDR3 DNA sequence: TGTGCCATCAGTGAGTCGCTAGCGCAAGAAACTAGCACAGATACGCAGTATTTT. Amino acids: CAISESLAQETSTDTQYF.

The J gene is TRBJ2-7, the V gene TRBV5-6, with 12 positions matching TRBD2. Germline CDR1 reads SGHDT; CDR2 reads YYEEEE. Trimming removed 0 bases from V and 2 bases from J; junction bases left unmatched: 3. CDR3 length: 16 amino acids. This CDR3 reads CASSLVGLAGTYEQYF. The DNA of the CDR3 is TGTGCCAGCAGCTTGGTGGGACTAGCGGGTACCTACGAGCAGTACTTC.